This T cell receptor (beta chain) originates from a study of graft-versus-host responses after intestinal transplantation. Study at large: Transplants given to recipients were multivisceral, liver-intestinal, or isolated intestinal. Once they had received anti-thymocyte globulin induction, all recipients took tacrolimus and steroids for approximately three years. Overall study findings and caveats: Among circulating GvH clones, peak levels were associated with early post-transplant declines in HvG clones. There were GvH clones found in recipient marrow, and some of them appeared first in ileum or blood.

In germline, CDR1 is SQVTM, CDR2 ANQGSEA. Trimming cost V 6 bases and J 2 bases, with 13 bases left between them. CDR3 length: 13 amino acids. Concerning this clone itself: Its specificity is unknown.

Profiled with immunoSEQ multiplex PCR; TCRdb holds only in-frame clones, not every one. This table has under 100,000 clones, 75% to 95% appearing once. Source: PBMCs, taken 450 to 480 days after intestinal transplant. The clonotype originates from a human patient who received an intestinal transplant, so some T cells may come from the graft donor. The V gene is TRBV29-1, the J gene TRBJ1-1, with D possibly TRBD1 on 6 matching bases. The CDR3 coding sequence is TGCAGCGTCCCAACCGGGACAAACACTGAAGCTTTCTTT. Its protein is CSVPTGTNTEAFF.